The entry that follows covers one TCR beta chain sequence. Its antigen is still unknown. V gave up 9 bases and J gave up 6 bases; unmatched junction bases: 9. The CDR3 loop spans 14 amino acids. Germline CDR1 is LNHDA and CDR2 is SQIVND (reference sequence). The data stem from a study of T cell responses to AZD1222 COVID-19 vaccine. Points from the study as a whole: Across spike, vaccine-associated CD4 TCRs were found, dominant at 160-218 and 743-854. Baseline seropositivity characterized only a handful of AZD1222 recipients.

Data came from immunoSEQ multiplex PCR; TCRdb stores just in-frame clones and leaves some out. The sample lists about 110,000 clones, 70% to 90% occurring once. The material was peripheral blood, obtained 28 days after the second AZD1222 dose. This chain uses TRBV19 with TRBJ2-2; 8 nucleotides align to TRBD1. The sequence was obtained from an adult who received the AZD1222 COVID-19 vaccine. CDR3 in amino acids: CASRQGIWAGELFF. CDR3 nucleotides: TGTGCCAGCCGACAGGGGATTTGGGCCGGGGAGCTGTTTTTT. Full variable domain (remainder filled in from reference TRBV19 and TRBJ2-2): DGGITQSPKYLFRKEGQNVTLSCEQNLNHDAMYWYRQDPGQGLRLIYYSQIVNDFQKGDIAEGYSVSREKKESFPLTVTSAQKNPTAFYLCASRQGIWAGELFFGEGSRLTVL.